A selection of T cell receptor beta chains follows, all from one sample in a study of OX40 agonist ivuxolimab in advanced cancers. Here immunoSEQ multiplex PCR was the method, and the copy in TCRdb shows in-frame clones only, minus some. The sample records about 94,000 clones, roughly 90% being singletons. This specimen was CD4+ or CD8+ T cells sorted from blood, taken in a trial of the OX40 agonist ivuxolimab. All receptors derive from an adult with an advanced solid tumor such as melanoma, head and neck, liver or kidney cancer. The conserved cysteine and the conserved F or W are not part of the CDR3 here. Clone size appears in some rows only: once, few, many, or a class for an expanded clone.

TRBJ2-6 TRBV6-5 once ASSYFGANVLT
TRBJ2-3 TRBV5-1 once ASSPGTSGKADTQY
TRBJ1-2 TRBV19 - ASSIGREGPNYGYT
TRBJ2-3 TRBV7-9 - ASSPPAADTQY
TRBJ2-7 TRBV27 few ASSPRGPYEQY
TRBJ2-1 TRBV7-9 - ASSFIQYNEQF
TRBJ2-7 TRBV30 - AWRDRAYEQY
TRBJ2-7 TRBV27 - ASMAAGTYEQY
TRBJ1-2 TRBV28 - ASRRVNYGYT
TRBJ2-1 TRBV11-2 - ASSLDVGRGNEQF
TRBJ2-5 TRBV2 - ASSEARTSMLRETQY
TRBJ2-1 TRBV7-3 - ASSLIPLPSGSNEQF
TRBJ2-7 TRBV4-1 - ASSPRQTDSYEQY
TRBJ1-6 TRBV6-1 few ASSEWDPNSPLH
TRBJ1-3 TRBV27 - ASSETFSPGNTIY
TRBJ2-7 TRBV4-1 - ASSLGLAGFYEQY
TRBJ2-5 TRBV5-4 - ASSLTAGVGETQY
TRBJ2-7 TRBV19 - ASSIGSGGVYEQY
TRBJ1-1 TRBV27 - ASSLYGSEAF
TRBJ2-5 TRBV10-2 - ASKGSGGRQETQY
TRBJ2-3 TRBV15 - ATSSDLAGLDTQY
TRBJ2-1 TRBV27 - ASSFSPAATEQF
TRBJ1-2 TRBV4-1 once ASSQRTGTRDGYT
TRBJ2-3 TRBV13 once ASSSAGTRVVDTQY
TRBJ1-1 TRBV7-2 - ASSLLEYGGTEAF
TRBJ2-3 TRBV10-3 - AISEKVISTDTQY
TRBJ1-4 TRBV28 - ASGYRQEREKLF
TRBJ1-1 TRBV7-9 - ASSLGPRDTNTEAF
TRBJ1-1 TRBV27 - ASSLSPGDSEAF
TRBJ1-1 TRBV25-1 - ASSPGWNTEAF
TRBJ2-7 TRBV14 - ASSQGGIPYEQY
TRBJ1-4 TRBV11-2 - ASRSASTNEKLF
TRBJ2-7 TRBV19 - ASSSEGDSYEQY
TRBJ1-4 TRBV6-1 - ASSAQGAISEKLF
TRBJ2-7 TRBV9 - ASSPGGSDSYEQY
TRBJ1-1 TRBV6-6 - ASWAGPRDTEAF
TRBJ2-5 TRBV15 - ATSPNLGAQETQY
TRBJ1-1 TRBV5-1 - ASSLPGGSQDAF
TRBJ2-7 TRBV5-1 once ASSLVQGYEQY
TRBJ1-2 TRBV27 - ASSSDIWMSGYT
TRBJ2-5 TRBV7-8 once ASSRGLAGGKQETQY
TRBJ1-1 TRBV29-1 - SVESGETEAF
TRBJ1-1 TRBV4-3 few ASSQVRQNTEAF
TRBJ2-5 TRBV14 - ASSQGFSGETQY
TRBJ2-3 TRBV2 - ASSGVRGDTQY
TRBJ2-2 TRBV27 - ATMSLAGLNTGELF
TRBJ2-1 TRBV7-9 - ASSLYEQF
TRBJ1-5 TRBV6-1 - ASSQTGFRNQPQH
TRBJ1-3 TRBV5-6 - ASSRLKGAGNTIY
TRBJ2-1 TRBV5-1 once ASSLEAGPLNEQF
TRBJ2-1 TRBV19 - ASSFTSGYNEQF
TRBJ2-3 TRBV7-8 - ASSKTSERLTDTQY
TRBJ2-2 TRBV5-4 - ASSLPPSGELF
TRBJ2-7 TRBV5-1 - ASSLRGDEQY